What follows is one TCR beta chain and its context. The antigen remains unidentified. The germline V gene has CDR1 PRHDT and CDR2 FYEKMQ (reference sequence). Trimming took 4 bases from V and 3 from J, leaving 27 bases between them. The CDR3 runs 20 residues. Blood genomic DNA input for TRB amplification was about 240-500 ng. The sample comes from a study of T and B cells in COVID-19 patients. Study details: Blood was sampled from COVID-19 patients who were either actively infected or recovered. The recovered patients had mostly mild to moderate COVID-19 with outpatient management. The recovered cohort's median age was 34 years, versus 65 to 80 years in active infection.

Study findings and constraints: Sorted SARS-CoV-2-responsive or tetramer+ T cells and CD4+, regulatory and CD8+ subsets were not yet sequenced.

BIOMED2 TRB-A/B primer pools were used in multiplex TRB PCR. TCRdb reprocessed the multiplex PCR reads via MiXCR and lists one record per CDR3 protein. The table has some 3,500 distinct CDR3 sequences, 25% to 30% seen once. The gene calls are TRBV13 and TRBJ1-4; maybe TRBD1 (5 bases). The clonotype was recovered from a human donor with active COVID-19. The donor label of this sample is uncertain. The sample comprised blood. The CDR3 region is CASSYGPIKGAGLANEKLFF. The CDR3 coding sequence is TGTGCCAGCAGCTATGGACCTATTAAAGGGGCCGGGTTAGCTAATGAAAAACTGTTTTTT.